This T cell receptor beta chain originates from a study of blood T cell repertoires in COVID-19. Study summary: Spain, Italy and the United States supplied samples that represented acute and convalescent COVID-19. Nucleic acid was either cDNA or gDNA, and it came from T cells, B-cell-depleted T cells, or PBMCs.

Method: immunoSEQ multiplex PCR; TCRdb's copy keeps in-frame clones and lacks some. This table holds over 250,000 clones, roughly 90% found once. Ages ranged from about 18 to 89 years, with residence in fewer than 25 US areas. Assignments of participants to cohorts depended upon their own reported clinical history. The CDR3 contains 15 residues. V lost 4 bases to trimming and J lost 4 bases, with 16 bases between them. CDR1 and CDR2 (germline): LNHDA, SQIVND (reference sequence). The TCR sequence derives from a woman aged 30 to 39 who had recovered from COVID-19. The sequenced sample was PBMCs or T cells enriched from blood (not recorded which). This chain uses TRBV19 with TRBJ2-5; unclear D gene. CDR3 loop: CASSTSSRSGETQYF. The CDR3 bases are TGTGCCAGTAGTACTTCCAGCCGTTCAGGAGAGACCCAGTACTTC.